The T cell receptor (beta chain) described here comes from a study of cytomegalovirus exposure and HLA in healthy donors. Study conclusions and caveats: Several of the most significant clusters appeared, in a later analysis, to be linked to common viral pathogens.

In regard to this clone: No antigen is known for it.

This CDR3 has 15 residues. Trimming at V came to 5 bases and at J to 2 bases, leaving 9 bases not matched to a gene. Germline assignment: CDR1 MNHNY and CDR2 SVGAGI (reference sequence). The PCR had 60 Vbeta and 13 Jbeta primers. Produced via immunoSEQ multiplex PCR; TCRdb's table is partial and in-frame only. Of about 120,000 clones listed, roughly three quarters are singletons. This TCR derives from a woman between 18 and 29 years old in good health and CMV-seronegative. The sequencing input was PBMCs. The gene calls are TRBV6-6 and TRBJ2-7; 7 bases align to TRBD1. This CDR3 reads CASSTEDRDTYEQYF. Written as DNA, the CDR3 is TGTGCCAGCAGTACGGAAGACAGGGATACCTACGAGCAGTACTTC.